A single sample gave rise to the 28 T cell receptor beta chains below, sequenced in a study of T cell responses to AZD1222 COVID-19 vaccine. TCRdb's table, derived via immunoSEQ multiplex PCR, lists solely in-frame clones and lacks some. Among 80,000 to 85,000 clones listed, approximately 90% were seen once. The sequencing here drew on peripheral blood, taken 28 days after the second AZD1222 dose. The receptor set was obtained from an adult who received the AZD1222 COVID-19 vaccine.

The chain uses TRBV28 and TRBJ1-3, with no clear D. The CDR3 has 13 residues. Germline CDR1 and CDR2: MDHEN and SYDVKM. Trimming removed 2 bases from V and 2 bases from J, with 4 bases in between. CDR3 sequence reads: CASSLTAGNTIYF. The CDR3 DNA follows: TGTGCCAGCAGTTTAACGGCTGGAAACACCATATATTTT. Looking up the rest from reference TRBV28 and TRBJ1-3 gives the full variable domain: DVKVTQSSRYLVKRTGEKVFLECVQDMDHENMFWYRQDPGLGLRLIYFSYDVKMKEKGDIPEGYSVSREKKERFSLILESASTNQTSMYLCASSLTAGNTIYFGEGSWLTVV.

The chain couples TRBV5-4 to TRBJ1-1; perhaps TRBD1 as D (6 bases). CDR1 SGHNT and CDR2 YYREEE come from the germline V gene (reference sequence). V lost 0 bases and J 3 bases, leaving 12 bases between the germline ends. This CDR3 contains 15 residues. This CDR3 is CASSLGQGSYTEAFF. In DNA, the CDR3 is TGTGCCAGCAGCTTGGGGCAGGGGTCGTACACTGAAGCTTTCTTT.

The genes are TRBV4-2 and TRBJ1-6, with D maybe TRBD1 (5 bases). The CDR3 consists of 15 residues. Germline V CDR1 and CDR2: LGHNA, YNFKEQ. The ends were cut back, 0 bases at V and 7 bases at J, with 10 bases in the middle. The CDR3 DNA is TGTGCCAGCAGCCAAGAAGGGACCGAAAATTCACCCCTCCACTTT. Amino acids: CASSQEGTENSPLHF.

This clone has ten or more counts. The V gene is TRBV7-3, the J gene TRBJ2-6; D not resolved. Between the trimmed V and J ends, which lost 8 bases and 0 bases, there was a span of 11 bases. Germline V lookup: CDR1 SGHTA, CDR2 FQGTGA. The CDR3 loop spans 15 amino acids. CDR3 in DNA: TGTGCCAGCGGTGGTATTTTCTCTGGGGCCAACGTCCTGACTTTC. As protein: CASGGIFSGANVLTF.

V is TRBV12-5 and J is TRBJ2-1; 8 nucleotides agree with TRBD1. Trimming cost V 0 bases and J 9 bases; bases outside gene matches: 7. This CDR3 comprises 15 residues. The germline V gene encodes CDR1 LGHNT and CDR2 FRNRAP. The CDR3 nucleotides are TGTGCTAGTGGTTTGGTAAGCAGGGGGCGGGGTGAGCAGTTCTTC. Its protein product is CASGLVSRGRGEQFF.

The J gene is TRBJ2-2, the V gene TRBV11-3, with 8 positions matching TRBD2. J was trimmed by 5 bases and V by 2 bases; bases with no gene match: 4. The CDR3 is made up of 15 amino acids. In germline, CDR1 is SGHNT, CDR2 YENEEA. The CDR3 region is CASSLTGGPTGELFF. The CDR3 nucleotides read TGTGCCAGCAGCTTAACGGGAGGGCCGACCGGGGAGCTGTTTTTT.

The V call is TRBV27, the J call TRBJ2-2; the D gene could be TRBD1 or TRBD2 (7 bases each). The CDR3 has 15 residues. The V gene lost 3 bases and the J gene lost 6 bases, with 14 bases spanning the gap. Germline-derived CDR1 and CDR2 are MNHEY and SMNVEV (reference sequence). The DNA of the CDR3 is TGTGCCAGCAGTTTTGTCAGGGGGAGGGCCGGGGAGCTGTTTTTT. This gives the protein CASSFVRGRAGELFF.

DNA of the CDR3: TGTGCCAGCAGGTCCCTGCCTGGACTGATTAACTATGGCTACACCTTC. This encodes CASRSLPGLINYGYTF. This rearrangement joins TRBV7-2 to TRBJ1-2; no definite D call. The CDR3 is 16 residues long. The V gene's germline CDR1 is SGHTA and CDR2 FQGNSA. Between the trimmed V and J ends, which lost 6 bases and 1 base, there was a span of 18 bases.

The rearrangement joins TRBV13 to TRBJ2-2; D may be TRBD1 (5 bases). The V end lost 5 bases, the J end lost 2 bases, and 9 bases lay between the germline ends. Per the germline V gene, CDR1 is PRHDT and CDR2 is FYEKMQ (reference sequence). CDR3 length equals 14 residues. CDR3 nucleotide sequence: TGTGCCAGCAGCCCGTGGGGCAACACCGGGGAGCTGTTTTTT. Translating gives CASSPWGNTGELFF.

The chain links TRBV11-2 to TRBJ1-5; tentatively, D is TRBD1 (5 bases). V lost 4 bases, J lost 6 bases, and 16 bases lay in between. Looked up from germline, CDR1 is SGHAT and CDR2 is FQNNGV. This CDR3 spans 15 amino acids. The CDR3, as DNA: TGTGCCAGCAGCTCCCAGGGAGGGCCCGGTCAGCCCCAGCATTTT. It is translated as CASSSQGGPGQPQHF.

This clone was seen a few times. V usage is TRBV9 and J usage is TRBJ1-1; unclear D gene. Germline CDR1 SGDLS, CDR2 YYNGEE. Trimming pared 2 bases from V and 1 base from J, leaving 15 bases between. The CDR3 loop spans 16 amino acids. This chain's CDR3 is CASSVLMDGTNTEAFF. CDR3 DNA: TGTGCCAGCAGCGTCTTGATGGACGGAACGAACACTGAAGCTTTCTTT.

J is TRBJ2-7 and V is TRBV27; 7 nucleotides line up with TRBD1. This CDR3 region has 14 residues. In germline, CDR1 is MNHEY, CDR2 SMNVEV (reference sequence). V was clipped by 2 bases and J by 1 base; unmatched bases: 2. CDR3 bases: TGTGCCAGCAGTTTAGGACAGGTTTCCTACGAGCAGTACTTC. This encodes CASSLGQVSYEQYF.

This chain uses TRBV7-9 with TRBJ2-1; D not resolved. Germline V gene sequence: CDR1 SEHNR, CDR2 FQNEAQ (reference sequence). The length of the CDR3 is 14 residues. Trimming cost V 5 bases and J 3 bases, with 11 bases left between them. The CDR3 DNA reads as TGTGCCAGCAGCCCAGGTACGGGCTACAATGAGCAGTTCTTC. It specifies CASSPGTGYNEQFF.

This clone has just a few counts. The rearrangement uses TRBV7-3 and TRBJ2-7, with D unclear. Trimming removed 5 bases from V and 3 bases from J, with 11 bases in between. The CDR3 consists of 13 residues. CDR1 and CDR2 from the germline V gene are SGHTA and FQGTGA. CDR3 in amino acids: CASSPALGYEQYF. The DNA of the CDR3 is TGTGCCAGCAGCCCAGCGTTGGGCTACGAGCAGTACTTC.

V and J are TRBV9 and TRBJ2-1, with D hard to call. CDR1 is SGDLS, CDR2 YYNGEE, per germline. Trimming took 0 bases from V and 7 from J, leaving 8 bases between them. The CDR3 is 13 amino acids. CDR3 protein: CASSVVSTNEQFF. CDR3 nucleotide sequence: TGTGCCAGCAGCGTAGTCTCCACGAATGAGCAGTTCTTC.

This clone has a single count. CDR3 coding DNA: TGTGCCAGCAGCTTAGCGCAGACAGGGACCTACAATGAGCAGTTCTTC. Amino acids: CASSLAQTGTYNEQFF. The rearrangement uses TRBV11-2 and TRBJ2-1; 7 positions agree with TRBD1. The CDR3 has 16 amino acids. From germline, CDR1 is SGHAT and CDR2 FQNNGV. The trim removed 1 base at V and 2 bases at J, leaving 5 bases unmatched.

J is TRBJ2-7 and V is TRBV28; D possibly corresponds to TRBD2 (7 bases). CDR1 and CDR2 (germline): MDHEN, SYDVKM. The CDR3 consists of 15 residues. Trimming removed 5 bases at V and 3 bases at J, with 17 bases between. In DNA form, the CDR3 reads TGTGCCAGCAGTCCCCCGGGGAGGGGGGGCTACGAGCAGTACTTC. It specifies CASSPPGRGGYEQYF.

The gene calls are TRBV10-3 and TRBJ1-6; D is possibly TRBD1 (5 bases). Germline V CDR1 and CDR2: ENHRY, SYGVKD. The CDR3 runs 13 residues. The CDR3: CAARGPDNSPLHF. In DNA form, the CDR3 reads TGTGCAGCACGGGGACCTGATAATTCACCCCTCCACTTT.

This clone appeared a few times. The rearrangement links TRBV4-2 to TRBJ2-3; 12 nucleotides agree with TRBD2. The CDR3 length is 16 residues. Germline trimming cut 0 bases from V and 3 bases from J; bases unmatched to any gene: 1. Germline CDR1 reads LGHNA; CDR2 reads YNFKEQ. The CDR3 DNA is TGTGCCAGCAGCCAAGACGGACTAGCGGGGACAGATACGCAGTATTTT. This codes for CASSQDGLAGTDTQYF.

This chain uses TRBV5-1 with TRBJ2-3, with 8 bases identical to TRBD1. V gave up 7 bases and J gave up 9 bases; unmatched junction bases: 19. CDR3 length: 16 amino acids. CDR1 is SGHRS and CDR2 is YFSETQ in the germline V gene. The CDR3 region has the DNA TGCGCCAGCGCCGCGGATGGAGACAGGGGCGCCCCGACGCAGTATTTT. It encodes CASAADGDRGAPTQYF.

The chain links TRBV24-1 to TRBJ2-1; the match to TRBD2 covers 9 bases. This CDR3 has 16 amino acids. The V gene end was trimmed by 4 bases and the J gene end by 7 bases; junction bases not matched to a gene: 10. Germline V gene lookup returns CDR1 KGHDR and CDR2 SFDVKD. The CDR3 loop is CATSEPKGTSMNEQFF. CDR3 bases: TGTGCCACCAGTGAACCAAAAGGGACTAGCATGAATGAGCAGTTCTTC.

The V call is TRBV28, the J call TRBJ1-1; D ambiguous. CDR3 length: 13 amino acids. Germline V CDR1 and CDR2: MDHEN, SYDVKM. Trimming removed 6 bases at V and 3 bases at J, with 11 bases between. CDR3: CASSPQYHTEAFF. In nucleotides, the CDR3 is TGTGCCAGCAGCCCCCAGTATCACACTGAAGCTTTCTTT.

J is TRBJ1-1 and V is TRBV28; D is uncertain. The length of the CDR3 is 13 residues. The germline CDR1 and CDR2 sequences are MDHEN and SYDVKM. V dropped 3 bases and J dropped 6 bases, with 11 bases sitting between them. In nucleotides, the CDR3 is TGTGCCAGCAGTTTTCCGGGTTATGCTGAAGCTTTCTTT. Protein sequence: CASSFPGYAEAFF.

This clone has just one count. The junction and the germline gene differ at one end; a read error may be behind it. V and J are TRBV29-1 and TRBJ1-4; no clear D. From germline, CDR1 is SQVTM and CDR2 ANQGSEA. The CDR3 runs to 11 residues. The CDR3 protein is CSVEGSGKLFF. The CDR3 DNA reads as TGCAGCGTCGAAGGGTCTGGAAAACTGTTTTTT.

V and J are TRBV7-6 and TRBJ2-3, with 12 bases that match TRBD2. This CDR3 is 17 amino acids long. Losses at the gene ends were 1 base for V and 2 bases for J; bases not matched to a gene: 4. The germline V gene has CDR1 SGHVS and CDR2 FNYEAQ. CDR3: CASSLGRTSGTTDTQYF. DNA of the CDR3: TGTGCCAGCAGCTTAGGCCGGACTAGCGGGACCACAGATACGCAGTATTTT.

The CDR3 reads CASSQEQVNTEAFF. The CDR3 region has the DNA TGCGCCAGCAGCCAAGAACAGGTGAACACTGAAGCTTTCTTT. This chain uses TRBV4-1 with TRBJ1-1; weak D call: TRBD1 (5 bases). The CDR3 contains 14 residues. Germline values: CDR1 MGHRA, CDR2 YSYEKL. V was pared by 0 bases and J by 0 bases, with 5 bases between.

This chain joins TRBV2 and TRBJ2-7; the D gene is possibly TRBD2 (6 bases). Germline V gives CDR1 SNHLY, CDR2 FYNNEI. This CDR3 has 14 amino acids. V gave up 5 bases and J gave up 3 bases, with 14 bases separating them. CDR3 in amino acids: CASSWGDSHYEQYF. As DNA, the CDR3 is TGTGCCAGCAGTTGGGGGGACTCTCACTACGAGCAGTACTTC. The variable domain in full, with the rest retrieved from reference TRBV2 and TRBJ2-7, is EPEVTQTPSHQVTQMGQEVILRCVPISNHLYFYWYRQILGQKVEFLVSFYNNEISEKSEIFDDQFSVERPDGSNFTLKIRSTKLEDSAMYFCASSWGDSHYEQYFGPGTRLTVT.

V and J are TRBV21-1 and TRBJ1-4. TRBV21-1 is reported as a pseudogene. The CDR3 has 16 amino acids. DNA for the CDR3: TGTGCCAGGACGAGGGGGGGCAGGGCAACTAATGAAAAACTGTTTTTT. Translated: CARTRGGRATNEKLFF.